The next 9 T cell receptor beta chains were all read from a single sample in a study of identifying expanded T cells in peripheral blood. Sequencing was performed with immunoSEQ multiplex PCR; in TCRdb, only in-frame clones are kept and a portion is missing. The data contain roughly 75,000 clones, roughly 88% of them singletons. The sequenced material came from blood. These receptors originate from a person aged 18 to 70 in good health.

The chain carries TRBV2 and TRBJ2-5; 10 bases line up with TRBD2. CDR1 is SNHLY, CDR2 FYNNEI, per germline. J lost 5 bases, V lost 8 bases, and 8 bases had no gene match. CDR3 length: 14 amino acids. The CDR3 sequence: CASRLAGAQETQYF. In DNA, the CDR3 is TGTGCCAGCCGGCTAGCGGGAGCACAGGAGACCCAGTACTTC.

This chain uses TRBV19 with TRBJ2-4; TRBD1 might be the D (5 bases). This CDR3 spans 21 amino acids. V dropped 0 bases and J dropped 1 base, with 25 bases sitting between them. Germline values: CDR1 LNHDA, CDR2 SQIVND (reference sequence). CDR3 sequence reads: CASSIDRSQGRNVGAKNIQYF. The CDR3 DNA is TGTGCCAGTAGTATAGATCGGTCCCAGGGAAGGAATGTGGGGGCCAAAAACATTCAGTACTTC.

V and J are TRBV2 and TRBJ2-3; D is perhaps TRBD1 (6 bases). With 6 bases removed from V and 0 bases from J, the gap between germline ends came to 13 bases. CDR3 size: 15 residues. Germline V gene lookup returns CDR1 SNHLY and CDR2 FYNNEI. The CDR3 loop reads CASRPQDRSTDTQYF. The CDR3 nucleotides are TGTGCCAGCAGGCCCCAGGACAGAAGCACAGATACGCAGTATTTT.

Here the CDR3 DNA reads TGTGCCACCAAGACAGCAAATTCACCCCTCCACTTT. This encodes CATKTANSPLHF. This chain links TRBV6-5 with TRBJ1-6; D possibly corresponds to TRBD1 (5 bases). CDR3 size: 12 residues. Trimming cost V 10 bases and J 7 bases, with 11 bases left between them. Germline V gene lookup returns CDR1 MNHEY and CDR2 SVGAGI.

This chain connects TRBV14 to TRBJ1-2; 7 bases are a match to TRBD1. This CDR3 contains 13 residues. V shed 6 bases and J 8 bases; nucleotides not matched to a gene: 9. The germline CDR1 and CDR2 sequences are SGHDN and FVKESK. As DNA, the CDR3 is TGTGCCAGCAGTCTCGACAGGGCGGTCGGCTACACCTTC. Residues: CASSLDRAVGYTF.

The table lists this clone with a few counts. CDR3: CASSPIQGHEAFF. The DNA for the CDR3 is TGTGCCAGCAGCCCCATCCAGGGGCATGAAGCTTTCTTT. This sequence joins TRBV13 and TRBJ1-1; D might be TRBD1 (6 bases). V lost 5 bases and J lost 7, with 14 bases in between. The CDR3 length is 13 residues. Germline V gene sequence: CDR1 PRHDT, CDR2 FYEKMQ (reference sequence).

This clone is categorized as medium-sized. The V call is TRBV10-3, the J call TRBJ1-1; no firm D call. Trimming stripped 2 bases from V and 6 bases from J, with 13 bases between. CDR3 length: 14 amino acids. CDR1 ENHRY and CDR2 SYGVKD come from the germline V gene. CDR3 coding DNA: TGTGCCATCAGTGAGGGTACGGATCTCGCTGAAGCTTTCTTT. Its protein is CAISEGTDLAEAFF.

The sample holds a few counts of this clone. As DNA, the CDR3 is TGTGCCAGCAGCTTAGTGGTACCCTTCGAGCAGTACTTC. It yields the protein CASSLVVPFEQYF. This chain uses TRBV11-2 with TRBJ2-7; D is undetermined. V was pared by 1 base and J by 6 bases, with 10 bases between. Per germline, CDR1 SGHAT and CDR2 FQNNGV. The CDR3 sequence is 13 residues long.

The V call is TRBV9, the J call TRBJ2-1; 15 bases are shared with TRBD2. The trim removed 3 bases at V and 8 bases at J, leaving 12 bases unmatched. This CDR3 spans 18 amino acids. In germline, CDR1 is SGDLS, CDR2 YYNGEE. The CDR3 loop reads CASSGSGTSGRTGDEQFF. CDR3 nucleotide sequence: TGTGCCAGCAGCGGGTCCGGGACTAGCGGGAGGACCGGGGATGAGCAGTTCTTC.